This TCR beta chain was sequenced in a study of blood T cell repertoires in COVID-19. Whole-study context: PBMCs, B-cell-depleted T cells, or T cells were the source of the cDNA or gDNA that made up the material.

V trimming: 3 bases; J trimming: 4 bases; junction bases outside the gene matches: 18. Germline V lookup: CDR1 MNHEY, CDR2 SMNVEV (reference sequence). There are 18 residues in the CDR3. Only in-frame clones appear in the TCRdb table, and some are missing; sequencing was by immunoSEQ multiplex PCR. The data show under 250,000 clones, roughly 85% seen once. This clone came up once. The source material was PBMCs or T cells enriched from blood (not recorded which). This clonotype was sampled from a woman in her forties or fifties with acute COVID-19. The genes are TRBV27 and TRBJ2-7; 7 positions agree with TRBD1. In DNA form, the CDR3 reads TGTGCCAGCAGTTTTTTGGCTGATCCCGGGACAGAGATATACGAGCAGTACTTC. Amino acids: CASSFLADPGTEIYEQYF.